One sample yielded the 11 T cell receptor beta chains listed below, sequenced in a study of T cells in localized non-small cell lung cancer (dated by TCRdb to 2018 to 2021). To prepare the library, the immunoSEQ multiplex PCR assay was applied. This is the immuneACCESS table as TCRdb keeps it, with only in-frame sequences that have V and J called. A part of the clones is gone; compared with another copy, unresolved V genes explain less than half, and the rest is unexplained. This sample has 20,000 to 30,000 clones in its table, and roughly four fifths of those were observed once. The ten largest account for about 4.4% of the sample. The sample in question was PBMCs, obtained before any cancer treatment. The receptors were gathered from a man aged 40-75 years with stage II lung adenocarcinoma.

This chain connects TRBV5-1 to TRBJ2-7; 10 bases match TRBD2. Trimming at V came to 10 bases and at J to 2 bases, leaving 21 bases not matched to a gene. CDR3 length equals 18 residues. Germline V gives CDR1 SGHRS, CDR2 YFSETQ. CDR3 sequence: CASWEGLAGESWTYEQYF. The DNA for the CDR3 is TGCGCCTCCTGGGAGGGGCTAGCGGGGGAATCGTGGACCTACGAGCAGTACTTC.

V gene TRBV2 combines with J gene TRBJ1-6, with D perhaps matching TRBD1 (5 bases). CDR1 and CDR2 (germline): SNHLY, FYNNEI. The ends were cut back, 3 bases at V and 9 bases at J, with 9 bases in the middle. The CDR3 has 13 residues. The CDR3 loop is CASSEGGVSPLHF. The CDR3 DNA reads as TGTGCCAGCAGTGAGGGAGGGGTTTCACCCCTCCACTTT.

This chain joins TRBV9 and TRBJ1-1; D remains ambiguous. This CDR3 comprises 14 residues. V lost 4 bases and J 0 bases, leaving 10 bases between the germline ends. CDR1 and CDR2 from the germline V gene are SGDLS and YYNGEE. The CDR3, as DNA: TGTGCCAGCAGCCTTGGAGGGATGAACACTGAAGCTTTCTTT. It codes for CASSLGGMNTEAFF.

This chain's CDR3 is CASSLWGEGRNEQFF. The CDR3 nucleotides are TGTGCCAGCAGTTTATGGGGCGAGGGGCGCAATGAGCAGTTCTTC. V is TRBV27 and J is TRBJ2-1; either TRBD1 or TRBD2 may supply D (5 bases each). Germline CDR1 reads MNHEY; CDR2 reads SMNVEV (reference sequence). The V and J ends lost 1 base and 6 bases respectively, with 13 bases between them. The CDR3 extends over 15 amino acids.

This rearrangement joins TRBV6-4 to TRBJ2-1; the D gene is possibly TRBD2 (6 bases). Looked up from germline, CDR1 is MRHNA and CDR2 is SNTAGT. The CDR3 is 15 residues long. V lost 4 bases and J lost 0, with 10 bases in between. CDR3 region: CASSVIADSYNEQFF. CDR3 DNA: TGTGCCAGCAGTGTCATAGCGGACTCCTACAATGAGCAGTTCTTC.

The CDR3 is CASSSRDRGGQAQFF. As DNA, the CDR3 is TGTGCCAGCAGTTCCCGGGACAGGGGGGGCCAAGCGCAGTTCTTC. The chain is built from TRBV6-5 and TRBJ2-1; 11 bases fit TRBD1. The CDR3 has 15 amino acids. The V segment lost 4 bases and the J segment 12 bases; nucleotides outside the gene matches: 11. Germline V CDR1 and CDR2: MNHEY, SVGAGI.

The V call is TRBV2, the J call TRBJ1-2; 8 bases match TRBD1. The CDR3 length is 13 residues. Germline V gene sequence: CDR1 SNHLY, CDR2 FYNNEI. With V trimmed by 6 bases and J by 8 bases, 8 bases remained unmatched. DNA for the CDR3: TGTGCCAGCAGACGGACAGGGCTATCAGGCTACACCTTC. This codes for CASRRTGLSGYTF.

The table lists this clone with a few counts. The chain couples TRBV9 to TRBJ1-1; D remains ambiguous. Germline CDR1 is SGDLS and CDR2 is YYNGEE. Trimming removed 4 bases from V and 1 base from J, with 14 bases in between. The CDR3 runs to 15 residues. The CDR3 loop reads CASSPHLTENTEAFF. The CDR3 DNA reads as TGTGCCAGCAGCCCCCACCTGACGGAGAACACTGAAGCTTTCTTT.

The chain uses TRBV7-2 and TRBJ2-3; TRBD1 matches 9 bases. The germline CDR1 and CDR2 sequences are SGHTA and FQGNSA. Trimming at V came to 4 bases and at J to 6 bases, leaving 14 bases not matched to a gene. The CDR3 consists of 17 residues. The CDR3 spells CASSSPTGGPNGDTQYF. In nucleotides, the CDR3 is TGTGCCAGCAGCTCGCCTACAGGGGGCCCCAACGGGGATACGCAGTATTTT.

V gene TRBV18 combines with J gene TRBJ1-5; 9 nucleotides agree with TRBD1. V was clipped by 5 bases and J by 1 base; unmatched bases: 6. CDR1 is KGHSH, CDR2 LQKENI, per germline. The CDR3 has 16 amino acids. For the CDR3, the DNA is TGTGCCAGCTCAACCGGAGGACAGGGGAGCAATCAGCCCCAGCATTTT. Protein product: CASSTGGQGSNQPQHF. The full variable domain, in which reference TRBV18 and TRBJ1-5 provide the parts outside the CDR3, is NAGVMQNPRHLVRRRGQEARLRCSPMKGHSHVYWYRQLPEEGLKFMVYLQKENIIDESGMPKERFSAEFPKEGPSILRIQQVVRGDSAAYFCASSTGGQGSNQPQHFGDGTRLSIL.

This clone was counted a single time. The chain joins TRBV11-3 to TRBJ2-2; 8 bases match TRBD1. Germline-derived CDR1 and CDR2 are SGHNT and YENEEA. This CDR3 spans 16 amino acids. Trimming cost V 2 bases and J 6 bases; bases outside gene matches: 8. CDR3 nucleotides: TGTGCCAGCAGCTTAATCAGGGGGCCGATAGCCGGGGAGCTGTTTTTT. It specifies CASSLIRGPIAGELFF.